The 22 T cell receptor beta chains listed next were all sequenced from one sample in a study of T cells in Graves' hyperthyroidism and ophthalmopathy. The TCR beta CDR3 regions underwent amplification using RNA transcripts as the source. Primed by the HTBI set, a first-round RT-PCR was run on the TCR CDR3. TCRdb reprocessed the multiplex PCR reads via MiXCR and lists one record per CDR3 protein. Of approximately 700,000 distinct CDR3 sequences in the sample, nearly 45% were seen once. The sequenced sample was peripheral blood or thyroid tissue (not recorded which). The receptor source for this set is an adult man with Graves' disease, either hyperthyroidism or ophthalmopathy (not recorded which).

This clonotype was counted many times. This chain uses TRBV7-9 with TRBJ1-2; 7 bases are shared with TRBD1. Germline V gives CDR1 SEHNR, CDR2 FQNEAQ (reference sequence). The V and J ends lost 4 bases and 7 bases, in that order; junction bases with no gene match: 12. CDR3 size: 15 residues. Here the CDR3 DNA reads TGTGCCAGCAGCTCCAGATTATCAGGGGGTCGTGGCTACACCTTC. Amino acid sequence: CASSSRLSGGRGYTF. The complete variable domain, with remaining parts taken from reference TRBV7-9 and TRBJ1-2, reads DTGVSQNPRHKITKRGQNVTFRCDPISEHNRLYWYRQTLGQGPEFLTYFQNEAQLEKSRLLSDRFSAERPKGSFSTLEIQRTEQGDSAMYLCASSSRLSGGRGYTFGSGTRLTVV.

This clonotype was observed a few times. The chain couples TRBV7-9 to TRBJ1-1; D gene uncertain. This CDR3 comprises 15 residues. V was clipped by 5 bases and J by 3 bases, with 16 bases between them. Germline V lookup: CDR1 SEHNR, CDR2 FQNEAQ (reference sequence). This chain's CDR3 is CASSQDLSGYTEAFF. The CDR3 region has the DNA TGTGCCAGCAGCCAAGATCTCAGCGGGTACACTGAAGCTTTCTTT. Filled out from reference TRBV7-9 and TRBJ1-1, the complete variable domain reads DTGVSQNPRHKITKRGQNVTFRCDPISEHNRLYWYRQTLGQGPEFLTYFQNEAQLEKSRLLSDRFSAERPKGSFSTLEIQRTEQGDSAMYLCASSQDLSGYTEAFFGQGTRLTVV.

V gene TRBV2 combines with J gene TRBJ1-1, with a tentative D call TRBD1 (5 bases). Trimming took off 3 bases at V and 7 bases at J, with 12 bases between the two ends. The germline CDR1 and CDR2 sequences are SNHLY and FYNNEI. This CDR3 has 13 amino acids. The CDR3 region is CASSDGRANEAFF. Written as DNA, the CDR3 is TGTGCCAGCAGTGACGGCAGGGCAAATGAAGCTTTCTTT. The full variable domain, completed using reference TRBV2 and TRBJ1-1, is EPEVTQTPSHQVTQMGQEVILRCVPISNHLYFYWYRQILGQKVEFLVSFYNNEISEKSEIFDDQFSVERPDGSNFTLKIRSTKLEDSAMYFCASSDGRANEAFFGQGTRLTVV.

Comment on this clonotype: At one boundary the junction diverges from the germline segment, which might be a read error. The V gene is TRBV11-1, the J gene TRBJ1-5, with D possibly matching TRBD1 (5 bases). This CDR3 has 13 amino acids. Looked up from germline, CDR1 is SGHAT and CDR2 is FQDESV (reference sequence). The CDR3 coding sequence is TGTGCTAGCAACTCGGGGGGAGGGCAGCCCCAGCATTTT. This translates into CASNSGGGQPQHF.

The chain has TRBV20-1 and TRBJ2-2; 12 nucleotides match TRBD2. The CDR3 runs to 18 residues. Trimming at V came to 0 bases and at J to 4 bases, leaving 9 bases not matched to a gene. CDR1 and CDR2 (germline): DFQATT, SNEGSKA (reference sequence). The CDR3: CSARDITTSGRTTGELFF. In DNA, the CDR3 is TGCAGTGCTAGAGATATCACGACTAGCGGGAGAACCACCGGGGAGCTGTTTTTT.

The chain has TRBV7-9 and TRBJ2-5; D not resolved. Germline V gene sequence: CDR1 SEHNR, CDR2 FQNEAQ (reference sequence). The CDR3 is 15 residues long. V dropped 0 bases and J dropped 7 bases, with 15 bases sitting between them. Here the CDR3 DNA reads TGTGCCAGCAGCTTAGCGAGGACGGTGTCCGGGACCCAGTACTTC. It is translated as CASSLARTVSGTQYF.

V is TRBV9 and J is TRBJ2-7, with D possibly TRBD1 on 6 matching bases. The CDR3 runs to 15 residues. Per germline, CDR1 SGDLS and CDR2 YYNGEE. The V gene lost 4 bases and the J gene lost 1 base, with 15 bases spanning the gap. As DNA, the CDR3 is TGTGCCAGCAGCTCCACAGGGTCGAGATCCTACGAGCAGTACTTC. It codes for CASSSTGSRSYEQYF.

This clonotype appeared a few times. The rearrangement uses TRBV2 and TRBJ1-2; the match to TRBD1 covers 7 bases. V gave up 4 bases and J gave up 4 bases; unmatched junction bases: 6. CDR3 length equals 14 residues. Germline-derived CDR1 and CDR2 are SNHLY and FYNNEI. This chain's CDR3 is CASSARQGIYGYTF. The CDR3 DNA sequence: TGTGCCAGCAGTGCTAGACAGGGCATCTATGGCTACACCTTC.

This clonotype was seen repeatedly, ten times or more. This chain links TRBV7-8 with TRBJ1-2; TRBD1 might be the D (5 bases). This CDR3 spans 17 amino acids. The V end lost 5 bases, the J end lost 1 base, and 20 bases lay between the germline ends. Germline lookup yields CDR1 SGHVS and CDR2 FQNEAQ. The CDR3 DNA follows: TGTGCCAGCAGCGCACGCCTCGGGGACCCAGTTAACTATGGCTACACCTTC. Its protein is CASSARLGDPVNYGYTF.

This clonotype has a count of ten or more. V and J are TRBV5-6 and TRBJ1-5; 8 bases map to TRBD1. Germline V lookup: CDR1 SGHDT, CDR2 YYEEEE. The CDR3 contains 16 residues. V dropped 4 bases and J dropped 2; count of bases not matched to a gene: 8. CDR3 in amino acids: CASSASAGQGNQPQHF. CDR3 bases: TGTGCCAGCAGCGCGTCTGCGGGACAGGGCAATCAGCCCCAGCATTTT.

The rearrangement joins TRBV2 to TRBJ1-2; 10 nucleotides line up with TRBD1. The germline V gene has CDR1 SNHLY and CDR2 FYNNEI. The CDR3 spans 13 residues. The CDR3 region has the DNA TGTGCTAGATCGGACAGGGGGGGATATGGCTACACCTTC. Translation gives CARSDRGGYGYTF.

The chain employs TRBV29-1 and TRBJ1-1; D is ambiguous. Germline values: CDR1 SQVTM, CDR2 ANQGSEA. This CDR3 has 14 amino acids. V was trimmed by 1 base and J by 2 bases, leaving 11 bases between them. CDR3: CSVEGGGYNTEAFF. CDR3 coding DNA: TGCAGCGTTGAAGGGGGAGGGTATAACACTGAAGCTTTCTTT.

The gene calls are TRBV20-1 and TRBJ1-1, with no clear D. V was trimmed by 0 bases and J by 3 bases, leaving 17 bases between them. The CDR3 spans 16 residues. CDR1 and CDR2 (germline): DFQATT, SNEGSKA (reference sequence). CDR3 in DNA: TGCAGTGCTAGAGAATTAATGCGTCGGGTGGACACTGAAGCTTTCTTT. It translates to CSARELMRRVDTEAFF.

J is TRBJ1-1 and V is TRBV7-9; TRBD1 agrees at 10 bases. Germline CDR1 is SEHNR and CDR2 is FQNEAQ (reference sequence). This CDR3 is 13 amino acids long. Unmatched junction bases numbered 7, after V lost 4 bases and J lost 11 bases. For the CDR3, the DNA is TGTGCCAGCAGCTCCGACAGGGGGCGCCGGGCTTTCTTT. Protein product: CASSSDRGRRAFF.

V gene TRBV2 combines with J gene TRBJ1-5, with TRBD1 matching 8 bases. This CDR3 has 16 residues. CDR1 SNHLY and CDR2 FYNNEI come from the germline V gene. After removal of 7 bases from V and 0 bases from J, the junction contained 8 bases not matched to a gene. The DNA of the CDR3 is TGTGCCAGCAACCGGGACAGGACTCATAGCAATCAGCCCCAGCATTTT. This codes for CASNRDRTHSNQPQHF.

V gene TRBV29-1 combines with J gene TRBJ1-2, with TRBD1 identical over 8 bases. This CDR3 comprises 15 residues. The germline gives CDR1 SQVTM, CDR2 ANQGSEA. The CDR3, as DNA: TGCAGTGCTAGAGAAGACAGGGGATCTGGCTATGGCTACACCTTC. Residues: CSAREDRGSGYGYTF. Filled out from reference TRBV29-1 and TRBJ1-2, the complete variable domain reads SAVISQKPSRDICQRGTSLTIQCQVDSQVTMMFWYRQQPGQSLTLIATANQGSEATYESGFVIDKFPISRPNLTFSTLTVSNMSPEDSSIYLCSAREDRGSGYGYTFGSGTRLTVV.

The rearrangement uses TRBV25-1 and TRBJ2-2; D may be TRBD1 (6 bases). There are 15 residues in the CDR3. CDR1 is MGHDK, CDR2 SYGVNS, per germline. Trimming removed 6 bases at V and 4 bases at J, with 15 bases between. CDR3 region: CASSLQGIVTGELFF. CDR3 DNA sequence: TGTGCCAGCAGCTTGCAGGGGATCGTCACCGGGGAGCTGTTTTTT.

This rearrangement joins TRBV6-6 to TRBJ1-2, with TRBD1 matching 9 bases. Unmatched junction bases numbered 8, after V lost 6 bases and J lost 6 bases. The CDR3 runs to 14 residues. Germline CDR1 is MNHNY and CDR2 is SVGAGI (reference sequence). This CDR3 reads CASRATGGADGYTF. The CDR3 DNA reads TGTGCCAGCAGAGCGACAGGGGGTGCCGATGGCTACACCTTC.

The V and J genes are TRBV25-1 and TRBJ1-6; a weak D match, TRBD1 (5 bases). CDR1 is MGHDK and CDR2 is SYGVNS in the germline V gene. V lost 5 bases and J 13 bases, leaving 21 bases between the germline ends. The CDR3 totals 15 residues. For the CDR3, the DNA is TGTGCCAGCAGTTTACCGGGGGACGCTTTGAACCCCCTCCACTTT. Its protein product is CASSLPGDALNPLHF. Based on the CDR3 plus reference TRBV25-1 and TRBJ1-6, the full variable domain is EADIYQTPRYLVIGTGKKITLECSQTMGHDKMYWYQQDPGMELHLIHYSYGVNSTEKGDLSSESTVSRIRTEHFPLTLESARPSHTSQYLCASSLPGDALNPLHFGNGTRLTVT.

In this sample, this clonotype turned up a few times. The rearrangement links TRBV7-9 to TRBJ1-3, with TRBD1 identical over 7 bases. Germline loops: CDR1 SEHNR, CDR2 FQNEAQ (reference sequence). V lost 8 bases and J lost 4; bases outside the gene matches: 8. This CDR3 is 14 amino acids long. In DNA, the CDR3 is TGTGCCAGCGCCGGAACAGGGGCGGGAAACACCATATATTTT. It translates to CASAGTGAGNTIYF.

This chain links TRBV20-1 with TRBJ2-2; 10 bases align to TRBD1. J lost 7 bases, V lost 6 bases, and 8 bases had no gene match. In germline, CDR1 is DFQATT, CDR2 SNEGSKA (reference sequence). This CDR3 region has 14 residues. Here the CDR3 reads CSAIDRGHGGELFF. The CDR3 nucleotides are TGCAGTGCCATTGACAGGGGGCATGGCGGGGAGCTGTTTTTT.

The V gene is TRBV29-1, the J gene TRBJ1-2, with 10 nucleotides matching TRBD1. The CDR3 sequence is 12 residues long. Germline trimming cut 4 bases from V and 8 bases from J; bases unmatched to any gene: 4. Germline V lookup: CDR1 SQVTM, CDR2 ANQGSEA. CDR3 loop: CSVGTGGPGYTF. CDR3 nucleotides: TGCAGCGTTGGGACAGGGGGTCCAGGCTACACCTTC.